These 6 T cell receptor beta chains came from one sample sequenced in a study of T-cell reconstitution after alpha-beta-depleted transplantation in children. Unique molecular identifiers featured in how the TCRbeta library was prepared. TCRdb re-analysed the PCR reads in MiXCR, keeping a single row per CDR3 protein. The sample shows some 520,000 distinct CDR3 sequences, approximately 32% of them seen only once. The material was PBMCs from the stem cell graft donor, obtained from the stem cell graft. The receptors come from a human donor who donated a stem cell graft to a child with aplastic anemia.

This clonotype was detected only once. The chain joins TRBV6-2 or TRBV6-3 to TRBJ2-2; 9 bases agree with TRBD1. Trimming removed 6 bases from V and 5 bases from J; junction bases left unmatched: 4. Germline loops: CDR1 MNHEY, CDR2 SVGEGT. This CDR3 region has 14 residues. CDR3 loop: CASRGGQGTGELFF. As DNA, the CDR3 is TGTGCCAGCAGAGGGGGACAGGGTACCGGGGAGCTGTTTTTT.

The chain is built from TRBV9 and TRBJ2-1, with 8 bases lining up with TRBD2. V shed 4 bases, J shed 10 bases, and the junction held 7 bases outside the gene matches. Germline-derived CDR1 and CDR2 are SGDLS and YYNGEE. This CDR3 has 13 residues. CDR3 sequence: CASSLTGGSEQFF. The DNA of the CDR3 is TGTGCCAGCAGCTTGACGGGAGGGAGCGAGCAGTTCTTC.

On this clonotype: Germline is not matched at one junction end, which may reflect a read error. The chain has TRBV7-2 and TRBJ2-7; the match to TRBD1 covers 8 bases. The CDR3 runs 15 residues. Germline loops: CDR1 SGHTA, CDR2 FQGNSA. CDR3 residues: CASSLGARQGRMNDF. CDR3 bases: TGTGCCAGCAGCCTCGGTGCGAGACAGGGGAGGATGAACGACTTC. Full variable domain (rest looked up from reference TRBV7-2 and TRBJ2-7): GAGVSQSPSNKVTEKGKDVELRCDPISGHTALYWYRQSLGQGLEFLIYFQGNSAPDKSGLPSDRFSAERTGGSVSTLTIQRTQQEDSAVYLCASSLGARQGRMNDFGPGTRLTVT.

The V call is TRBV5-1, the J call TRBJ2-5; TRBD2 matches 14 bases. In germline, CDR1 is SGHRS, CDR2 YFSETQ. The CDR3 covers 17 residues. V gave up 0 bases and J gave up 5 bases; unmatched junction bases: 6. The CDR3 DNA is TGCGCCAGCAGCTTGGGGGGACTAGCGGGAGCGCGGGAGACCCAGTACTTC. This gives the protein CASSLGGLAGARETQYF.

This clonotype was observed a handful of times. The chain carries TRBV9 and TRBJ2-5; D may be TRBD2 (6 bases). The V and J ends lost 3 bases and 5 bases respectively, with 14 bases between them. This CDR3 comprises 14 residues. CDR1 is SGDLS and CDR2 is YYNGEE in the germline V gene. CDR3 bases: TGTGCCAGCAGCGCAGCCCCGGGGAGGGAGACCCAGTACTTC. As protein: CASSAAPGRETQYF.

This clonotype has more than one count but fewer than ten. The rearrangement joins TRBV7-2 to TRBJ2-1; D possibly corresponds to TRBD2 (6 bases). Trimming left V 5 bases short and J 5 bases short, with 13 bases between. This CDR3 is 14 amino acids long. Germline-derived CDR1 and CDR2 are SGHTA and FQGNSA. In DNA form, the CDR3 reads TGTGCCAGCAGCCTGCCGGGACTCAACAATGAGCAGTTCTTC. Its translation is CASSLPGLNNEQFF.